The T cell receptor beta chain under discussion was sequenced for a study of T cells expressing NK-cell markers. Germline V gene data show CDR1 as LGHNA and CDR2 as YSLEER. The CDR3 length is 15 residues. TCRdb re-analyzed the 5' RACE reads; it lists each CDR3 protein once, without DNA. The record lists more than 400,000 distinct CDR3 sequences, of which the ten most abundant hold under 7.5%. This sequence joins TRBV4-3 and TRBJ1-6; TCRdb designates TRBD1, a call that cannot be tested without DNA. This TCR was recovered from a woman aged 18-69 years in good health. Sample: blood T cells: a sorted CD56 or NKG2C T cell subset, CD4+ or CD8+ T cells, or bulk PBMC T cells (not recorded which). CDR3 sequence: CASSHGQGVNSPLHF.